The subject of this entry is one T cell receptor beta chain. Its antigen is currently unknown. The data originate from a study of regulatory and conventional T cells in RAG deficiency. The V gene lost 1 base and the J gene lost 6 bases, with 9 bases spanning the gap. The CDR3 has 13 residues. Germline CDR1 and CDR2: LNHDA and SQIVND (reference sequence). Clones were read by immunoSEQ multiplex PCR, and TCRdb kept only the in-frame ones, dropping some. The sample has 30,000 to 40,000 clones, approximately 91% seen once; the top ten hold roughly an eighth. Study outcomes and limitations: Patient subsets had shorter CDR3s; Omenn Treg-Tconv overlap exceeded 80%.

These data are also associated with another study on regulatory T cells. As that study records: Amplification used 52 TRBV primers and 13 TRBJ primers.

This TCR came from a human donor in good health. The sequenced material came from CD8+ T cells sorted from blood. The rearrangement uses TRBV19 and TRBJ1-2; D is undetermined. DNA of the CDR3: TGTGCCAGTAGTATAGGGGCAGCACATGGCTACACCTTC. This translates into CASSIGAAHGYTF.